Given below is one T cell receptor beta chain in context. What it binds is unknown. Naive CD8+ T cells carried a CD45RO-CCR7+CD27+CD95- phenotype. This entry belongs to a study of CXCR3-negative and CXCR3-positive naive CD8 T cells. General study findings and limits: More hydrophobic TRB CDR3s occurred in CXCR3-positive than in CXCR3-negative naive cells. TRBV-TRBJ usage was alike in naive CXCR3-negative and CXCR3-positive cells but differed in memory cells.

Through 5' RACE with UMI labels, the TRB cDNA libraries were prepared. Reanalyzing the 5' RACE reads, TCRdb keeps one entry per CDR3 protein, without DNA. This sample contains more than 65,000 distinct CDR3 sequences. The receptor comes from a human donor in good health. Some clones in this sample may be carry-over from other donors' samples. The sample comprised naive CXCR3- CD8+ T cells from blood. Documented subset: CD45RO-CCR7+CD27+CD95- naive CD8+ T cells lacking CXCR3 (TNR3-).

The CDR3 protein is CASSDRYPPETQYF. The chain couples TRBV6-1 to TRBJ2-5; TCRdb selects TRBD1, and the lack of DNA leaves this call unchecked. Germline CDR1 and CDR2: MNHNS and SASEGT. The CDR3 contains 14 residues.